Below are 25 T cell receptor beta chains sequenced from a single sample in a study of control samples from healthy donors and cancer patients. Only in-frame clones appear in the TCRdb table, and some are missing; sequencing was by immunoSEQ multiplex PCR. The sample includes 90,000 to 150,000 clones, roughly 92% of them seen just once. The material sequenced was blood. These receptors were collected from a woman aged 18-29 years in good health.

V usage is TRBV20-1 and J usage is TRBJ2-1; a weak D match, TRBD1 (6 bases). Germline CDR1 DFQATT, CDR2 SNEGSKA (reference sequence). The CDR3 runs to 10 residues. V lost 4 bases, J lost 10 bases, and 8 bases lay in between. CDR3 sequence reads: CSATGVEQFF. For the CDR3, the DNA is TGCAGTGCTACAGGGGTCGAGCAGTTCTTC.

The gene calls are TRBV6-2 or TRBV6-3 and TRBJ2-3, with 11 bases aligning to TRBD2. Unmatched junction bases numbered 11, after V lost 5 bases and J lost 4 bases. This CDR3 comprises 17 residues. The germline V gene has CDR1 MNHEY and CDR2 SVGEGT. In DNA form, the CDR3 reads TGTGCCAGCAGTCCCCCGCGACTAGCGGGGTGGGCAGATACGCAGTATTTT. Its protein product is CASSPPRLAGWADTQYF.

This clone is a singleton in its sample. V gene TRBV11-2 combines with J gene TRBJ2-3; no clear D. V gave up 6 bases and J gave up 0 bases, with 10 bases separating them. Germline CDR1 reads SGHAT; CDR2 reads FQNNGV. CDR3 length: 14 amino acids. In nucleotides, the CDR3 is TGTGCCAGCAGGTATACTTCTAGCACAGATACGCAGTATTTT. This gives the protein CASRYTSSTDTQYF.

V and J are TRBV7-9 and TRBJ1-4; D call uncertain. V was clipped by 5 bases and J by 8 bases, with 18 bases between them. Germline-derived CDR1 and CDR2 are SEHNR and FQNEAQ (reference sequence). This CDR3 is 15 amino acids long. DNA of the CDR3: TGTGCCAGCAGCCACCCTGGAGGGTACGGGGAAAAACTGTTTTTT. Its translation is CASSHPGGYGEKLFF. The complete variable domain, with remaining parts taken from reference TRBV7-9 and TRBJ1-4, reads DTGVSQNPRHKITKRGQNVTFRCDPISEHNRLYWYRQTLGQGPEFLTYFQNEAQLEKSRLLSDRFSAERPKGSFSTLEIQRTEQGDSAMYLCASSHPGGYGEKLFFGSGTQLSVL.

The chain couples TRBV5-1 to TRBJ1-1; weak D call: TRBD1 (5 bases). The CDR3 runs 15 residues. In germline, CDR1 is SGHRS, CDR2 YFSETQ. V was clipped by 3 bases and J by 5 bases, with 17 bases between them. The CDR3 spells CASSSTLGTGTEAFF. The CDR3 DNA follows: TGCGCCAGCAGCTCTACGTTGGGGACCGGTACTGAAGCTTTCTTT. Supplemented by reference TRBV5-1 and TRBJ1-1, the full variable domain reads KAGVTQTPRYLIKTRGQQVTLSCSPISGHRSVSWYQQTPGQGLQFLFEYFSETQRNKGNFPGRFSGRQFSNSRSEMNVSTLELGDSALYLCASSSTLGTGTEAFFGQGTRLTVV.

The gene calls are TRBV7-3 and TRBJ2-6; D ambiguous. The V and J ends lost 1 base and 2 bases respectively, with 6 bases between them. The CDR3 runs 15 residues. From germline, CDR1 is SGHTA and CDR2 FQGTGA. CDR3 region: CASSLNGAGANVLTF. The DNA for the CDR3 is TGTGCCAGCAGCTTAAATGGGGCTGGGGCCAACGTCCTGACTTTC.

V is TRBV4-1 and J is TRBJ2-1, with D uncertain. The CDR3 sequence is 13 residues long. The germline V and J ends were trimmed by 1 base and 10 bases, with 11 bases remaining between them. Per the germline V gene, CDR1 is MGHRA and CDR2 is YSYEKL. The CDR3 loop is CASSQGPQSEQFF. The CDR3 nucleotides read TGCGCCAGCAGCCAAGGTCCGCAGTCGGAGCAGTTCTTC.

The genes are TRBV28 and TRBJ1-4; 10 bases agree with TRBD1. The CDR3 runs to 15 residues. The germline V gene has CDR1 MDHEN and CDR2 SYDVKM. J gave up 10 bases and V 3 bases, and 8 bases lay outside the gene matches. The CDR3 nucleotides read TGTGCCAGCAGTTTGTACTCGGGACAGGGGAGAAAACTGTTTTTT. It translates to CASSLYSGQGRKLFF.

The chain employs TRBV9 and TRBJ2-1; 9 bases are a match to TRBD2. V dropped 0 bases and J dropped 0; count of bases not matched to a gene: 13. Germline V CDR1 and CDR2: SGDLS, YYNGEE. This CDR3 is built from 20 residues. The CDR3 coding sequence is TGTGCCAGCAGCGTAGAAGGGGGACTAGCCGCGTCTCCCTCCTACAATGAGCAGTTCTTC. Encoded protein: CASSVEGGLAASPSYNEQFF.

The genes are TRBV19 and TRBJ1-4, with a weak D call TRBD1 (5 bases). The germline V gene has CDR1 LNHDA and CDR2 SQIVND (reference sequence). The CDR3 contains 14 residues. V was trimmed by 10 bases and J by 0 bases, leaving 12 bases between them. CDR3 sequence reads: CATRGGTTNEKLFF. The CDR3 coding sequence is TGTGCCACCCGGGGGGGGACAACTAATGAAAAACTGTTTTTT.

The chain uses TRBV21-1 and TRBJ2-2; the table gives TRBD1 as D, unverified against the DNA. TRBV21-1 is deemed a pseudogene. This CDR3 is built from 13 residues. CDR3 region: CASSSRGIGELFF. The DNA for the CDR3 is TGTGCCAGCAGCAGCAGGGGAATCGGGGAGCTGTTTTTT.

The V call is TRBV14, the J call TRBJ2-7, with 10 bases that match TRBD2. CDR1 is SGHDN and CDR2 is FVKESK in the germline V gene. The length of the CDR3 is 14 residues. V was pared by 5 bases and J by 3 bases, with 4 bases of the junction left unmatched. The CDR3, as DNA: TGTGCCAGCAGCGTAATAGCGGGAGGCTACGAGCAGTACTTC. Translation gives CASSVIAGGYEQYF.

V gene TRBV19 combines with J gene TRBJ2-7; 8 bases match TRBD2. V lost 0 bases, J lost 5 bases, and 6 bases stayed unmatched. Germline CDR1 is LNHDA and CDR2 is SQIVND (reference sequence). The CDR3 has 15 residues. This CDR3 is CASSIDSGSSDEQYF. The CDR3 region has the DNA TGTGCCAGTAGTATAGACAGCGGGAGTTCCGACGAGCAGTACTTC.

Concerning this clone: The identical CDR3 is also encoded by other nucleotide sequences in the sample. This chain uses TRBV3-1 (or the pseudogene TRBV3-2) with TRBJ2-5; D unresolved. The CDR3 covers 13 residues. CDR1 LGHDT and CDR2 YNNKEL come from the germline V gene (reference sequence). V lost 4 bases and J lost 5, with 11 bases in between. The CDR3 nucleotides read TGTGCCAGCAGCCCCCCGGGTGTGGAGACCCAGTACTTC. Its protein is CASSPPGVETQYF.

The J gene is TRBJ1-1, the V gene TRBV7-8; D might be TRBD1 (5 bases). Trimming pared 1 base from V and 0 bases from J, leaving 12 bases between. The germline V gene has CDR1 SGHVS and CDR2 FQNEAQ. The CDR3 runs 16 residues. The CDR3 sequence is CASSLGIGAMNTEAFF. The CDR3, as DNA: TGTGCCAGCAGCTTAGGGATAGGGGCGATGAACACTGAAGCTTTCTTT.

CDR3 loop: CASSLGQVKETQYF. As DNA, the CDR3 is TGTGCCAGCAGTTTGGGACAGGTCAAAGAGACCCAGTACTTC. This chain uses TRBV28 with TRBJ2-5; TRBD1 aligns across 8 bases. The trim removed 3 bases at V and 3 bases at J, leaving 3 bases unmatched. CDR1 and CDR2 from the germline V gene are MDHEN and SYDVKM. CDR3 length: 14 residues.

This clone was found once. The CDR3 is CAIGQNYGYTF. The DNA for the CDR3 is TGTGCCATAGGACAGAACTATGGCTACACCTTC. The rearrangement uses TRBV10-3 and TRBJ1-2; TRBD1 is a possible D gene (6 bases). The CDR3 is 11 amino acids. V was trimmed by 9 bases and J by 2 bases, leaving 7 bases between them. Germline V lookup: CDR1 ENHRY, CDR2 SYGVKD.

J is TRBJ1-4 and V is TRBV18, with 7 bases lining up with TRBD1. The germline V gene has CDR1 KGHSH and CDR2 LQKENI. There are 16 residues in the CDR3. Trimming removed 2 bases from V and 5 bases from J; junction bases left unmatched: 8. The CDR3 sequence: CASSPSRDRENEKLFF. As DNA, the CDR3 is TGTGCCAGCTCACCATCCCGCGACAGGGAGAATGAAAAACTGTTTTTT.

This rearrangement joins TRBV7-9 to TRBJ1-2; the match to TRBD1 covers 7 bases. The J segment lost 1 base and the V segment lost 6 bases, leaving 8 bases of the junction unmatched. The CDR3 loop spans 15 amino acids. CDR1 is SEHNR, CDR2 FQNEAQ, per germline (reference sequence). CDR3 sequence reads: CASRKGGTDNYGYTF. DNA of the CDR3: TGTGCCAGCAGGAAAGGGGGGACAGATAACTATGGCTACACCTTC.

This sequence joins TRBV7-2 and TRBJ2-5; no clear D. Between the trimmed V and J ends, which lost 1 base and 1 base, there was a span of 4 bases. This CDR3 has 13 residues. Germline lookup yields CDR1 SGHTA and CDR2 FQGNSA. The CDR3 spells CASSLGAQETQYF. The CDR3 DNA reads as TGTGCCAGCAGCTTAGGGGCCCAAGAGACCCAGTACTTC.

V is TRBV7-2 and J is TRBJ2-3; weak D call: TRBD2 (6 bases). The CDR3 is 15 amino acids. Deletions cut 8 bases from V and 6 bases from J, with 21 bases between. CDR1 and CDR2 (germline): SGHTA, FQGNSA. CDR3 amino acids: CASGPRGIATDTQYF. CDR3 DNA sequence: TGTGCCAGCGGGCCCCGGGGGATAGCGACGGATACGCAGTATTTT.

This chain connects TRBV7-2 to TRBJ2-2, with D unclear. CDR3 length: 14 residues. Trimming took off 4 bases at V and 5 bases at J, with 11 bases between the two ends. Germline values: CDR1 SGHTA, CDR2 FQGNSA. CDR3 DNA: TGTGCCAGCAGCTCCGACGGTGGGACCGGGGAGCTGTTTTTT. Translation gives CASSSDGGTGELFF.

The chain couples TRBV6-5 to TRBJ1-5; D not certain. Trimming cost V 6 bases and J 4 bases, with 13 bases left between them. Germline V gives CDR1 MNHEY, CDR2 SVGAGI. There are 14 residues in the CDR3. The DNA of the CDR3 is TGTGCCAGCAGGGGGAACAGAAATAATCAGCCCCAGCATTTT. Its protein is CASRGNRNNQPQHF.

This clone was seen just once. The V and J genes are TRBV6-1 and TRBJ1-1; 7 nucleotides align to TRBD1. In germline, CDR1 is MNHNS, CDR2 SASEGT. Trimming removed 2 bases from V and 5 bases from J; junction bases left unmatched: 8. This CDR3 is 15 amino acids long. The CDR3 region is CASSELGARGTEAFF. CDR3 DNA: TGTGCCAGCAGTGAACTCGGGGCCAGGGGGACTGAAGCTTTCTTT.

This clone has just a few counts. The chain uses TRBV6-6 and TRBJ2-7; 12 nucleotides align to TRBD2. Germline CDR1 is MNHNY and CDR2 is SVGAGI (reference sequence). CDR3 length: 13 amino acids. J was trimmed by 4 bases and V by 9 bases; bases with no gene match: 4. This chain's CDR3 is CASRLAGVYEQYF. The CDR3 bases are TGTGCCAGTAGACTAGCGGGGGTTTACGAGCAGTACTTC.